The sequence of this T cell receptor beta chain was determined in a study of blood T cell repertoires in COVID-19. Those enrolled, adults aged about 18 to 89 years, came from 20 to 25 US areas. Cohort assignment relied on participant-reported clinical history. The CDR3 runs to 13 residues. The V gene's germline CDR1 is KGHSH and CDR2 LQKENI. J gave up 11 bases and V 3 bases, and 4 bases lay outside the gene matches. Only in-frame clones appear in the TCRdb table, and some are missing; sequencing was by immunoSEQ multiplex PCR. The sample has more than 250,000 clones, 92% seen once. The material sequenced was PBMCs or T cells enriched from blood (not recorded which). V usage is TRBV18 and J usage is TRBJ1-6; 7 bases match TRBD1. The source is a woman aged 25-40 years who had recovered from COVID-19. CDR3 in DNA: TGTGCCAGCTCACCGACAGGGTGGACACCCCTCCACTTT. Its translation: CASSPTGWTPLHF.